This T cell receptor (beta chain) was identified during a study of beta chain features in type 1 diabetes. The study, taken as a whole, reports: TCRB CDR3s from Type 1 diabetes patients were moderately but significantly shorter in all four CD4+ subsets. For type 1 diabetes patients, VDJ junctions showed fewer insertions and more deletions. Within the patient group, naive, central memory and Treg TCRB repertoires appeared more similar to each other than within healthy donors.

As concerns this clone: Its antigen is not identified.

By way of CD45RO/CCR7/CD25/CD127/CD95/CD27, the CD4+ regulatory, stem cell-like memory, central memory and naive cells were sorted. The entirety of the isolated RNA underwent reverse transcription, so expressed TCRB transcripts were sequenced. Sequencing used immunoSEQ multiplex PCR; TCRdb keeps in-frame clones, though not all of them. The data contain a few hundred thousand clones, around an eighth of them seen just once; the ten biggest clones take up roughly 0.015%. Germline values: CDR1 KGHSH, CDR2 LQKENI. V was pared by 3 bases and J by 4 bases, with 4 bases of the junction left unmatched. The CDR3 has 15 residues.

The sequenced sample consisted of naive CD4+ T cells from blood. The chain couples TRBV18 to TRBJ2-2; TRBD1 matches 8 bases. The source of this sequence is a woman aged 18-30 years with type 1 diabetes. CDR3 in DNA: TGTGCCAGCTCACCGGACAGGGCCAGCACCGGGGAGCTGTTTTTT. Protein product: CASSPDRASTGELFF.